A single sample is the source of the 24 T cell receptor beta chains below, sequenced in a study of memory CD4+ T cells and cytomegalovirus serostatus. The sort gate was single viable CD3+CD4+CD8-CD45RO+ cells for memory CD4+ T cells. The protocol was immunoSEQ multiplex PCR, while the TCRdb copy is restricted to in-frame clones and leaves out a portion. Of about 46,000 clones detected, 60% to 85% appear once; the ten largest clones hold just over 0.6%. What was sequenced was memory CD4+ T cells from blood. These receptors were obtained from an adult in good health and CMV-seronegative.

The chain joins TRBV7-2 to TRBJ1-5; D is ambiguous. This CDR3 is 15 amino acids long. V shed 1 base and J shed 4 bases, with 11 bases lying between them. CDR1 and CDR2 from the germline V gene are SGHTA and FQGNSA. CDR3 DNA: TGTGCCAGCAGCTTAGTTTGGGCTTCGAATCAGCCCCAGCATTTT. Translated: CASSLVWASNQPQHF.

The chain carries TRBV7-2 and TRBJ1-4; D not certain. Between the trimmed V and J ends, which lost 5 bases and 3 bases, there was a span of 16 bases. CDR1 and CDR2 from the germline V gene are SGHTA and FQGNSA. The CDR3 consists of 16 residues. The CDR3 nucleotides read TGTGCCAGCAGCCCCCAAGGGCGCGGGGCTAATGAAAAACTGTTTTTT. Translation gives CASSPQGRGANEKLFF.

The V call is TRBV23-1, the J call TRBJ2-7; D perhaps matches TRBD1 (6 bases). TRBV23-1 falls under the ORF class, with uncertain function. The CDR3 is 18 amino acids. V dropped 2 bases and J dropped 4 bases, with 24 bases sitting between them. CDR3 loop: CASSQIDVTGPQRYEQYF. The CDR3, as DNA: TGCGCCAGCAGTCAAATCGACGTAACAGGGCCCCAAAGATACGAGCAGTACTTC.

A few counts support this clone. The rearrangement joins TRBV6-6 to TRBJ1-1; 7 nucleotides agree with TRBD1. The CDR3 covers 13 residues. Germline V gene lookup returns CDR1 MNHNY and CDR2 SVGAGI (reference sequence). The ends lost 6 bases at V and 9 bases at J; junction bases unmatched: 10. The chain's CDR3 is CASSDRDRSKAFF. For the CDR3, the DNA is TGTGCCAGCAGCGATCGGGACAGATCTAAAGCTTTCTTT.

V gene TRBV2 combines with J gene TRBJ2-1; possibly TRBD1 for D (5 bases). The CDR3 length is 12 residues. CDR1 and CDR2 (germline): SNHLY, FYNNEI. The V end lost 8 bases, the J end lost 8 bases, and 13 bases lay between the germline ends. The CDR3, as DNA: TGTGCCAGCGGGGCTAGGGGCCATGAGCAGTTCTTC. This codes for CASGARGHEQFF. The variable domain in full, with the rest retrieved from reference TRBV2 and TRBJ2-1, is EPEVTQTPSHQVTQMGQEVILRCVPISNHLYFYWYRQILGQKVEFLVSFYNNEISEKSEIFDDQFSVERPDGSNFTLKIRSTKLEDSAMYFCASGARGHEQFFGPGTRLTVL.

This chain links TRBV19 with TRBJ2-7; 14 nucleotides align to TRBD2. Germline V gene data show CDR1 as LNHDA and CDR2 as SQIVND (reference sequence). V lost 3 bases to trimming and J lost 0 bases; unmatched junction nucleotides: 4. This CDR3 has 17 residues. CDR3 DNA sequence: TGTGCCAGTAGTATTTTGACTAGCGGGGGGGCCTCCTACGAGCAGTACTTC. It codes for CASSILTSGGASYEQYF.

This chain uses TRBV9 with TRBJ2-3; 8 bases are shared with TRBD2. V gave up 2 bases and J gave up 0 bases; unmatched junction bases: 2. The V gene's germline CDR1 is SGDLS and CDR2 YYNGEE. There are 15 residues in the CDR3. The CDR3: CASSVSGGSTDTQYF. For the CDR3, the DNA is TGTGCCAGCAGCGTGAGCGGGGGAAGCACAGATACGCAGTATTTT.

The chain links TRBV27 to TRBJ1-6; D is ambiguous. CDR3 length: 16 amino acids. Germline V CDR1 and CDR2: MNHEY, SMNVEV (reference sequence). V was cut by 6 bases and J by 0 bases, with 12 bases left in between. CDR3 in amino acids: CASSLIQSSYNSPLHF. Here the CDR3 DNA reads TGTGCCAGCAGCCTCATACAGAGCTCCTATAATTCACCCCTCCACTTT.

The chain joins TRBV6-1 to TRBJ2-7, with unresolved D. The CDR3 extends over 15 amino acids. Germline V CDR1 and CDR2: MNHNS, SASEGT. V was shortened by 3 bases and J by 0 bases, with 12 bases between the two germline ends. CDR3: CASSEWPSFSYEQYF. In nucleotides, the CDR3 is TGTGCCAGCAGTGAGTGGCCCAGCTTCTCCTACGAGCAGTACTTC.

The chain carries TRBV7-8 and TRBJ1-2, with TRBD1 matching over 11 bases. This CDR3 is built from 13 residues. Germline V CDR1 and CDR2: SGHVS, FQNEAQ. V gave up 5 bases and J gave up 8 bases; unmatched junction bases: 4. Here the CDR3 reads CASSQDRGPGYTF. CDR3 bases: TGTGCCAGCAGCCAGGACAGGGGGCCCGGCTACACCTTC.

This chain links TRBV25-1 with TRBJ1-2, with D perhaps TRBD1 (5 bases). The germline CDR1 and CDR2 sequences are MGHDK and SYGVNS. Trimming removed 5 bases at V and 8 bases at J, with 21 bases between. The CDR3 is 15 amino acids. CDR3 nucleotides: TGTGCCAGCAGTTCCCCCCCAGGGTTACGGGGAGGCTACACCTTC. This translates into CASSSPPGLRGGYTF.

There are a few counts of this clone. The CDR3 protein is CASSLGLAPSYSELFF. In DNA form, the CDR3 reads TGTGCCAGCAGCTTGGGACTAGCCCCGTCCTACTCGGAGCTGTTTTTT. The J gene is TRBJ2-2, the V gene TRBV5-4; TRBD2 matches at 7 bases. The CDR3 contains 16 residues. J gave up 10 bases and V 0 bases, and 12 bases lay outside the gene matches. Germline V lookup: CDR1 SGHNT, CDR2 YYREEE (reference sequence).

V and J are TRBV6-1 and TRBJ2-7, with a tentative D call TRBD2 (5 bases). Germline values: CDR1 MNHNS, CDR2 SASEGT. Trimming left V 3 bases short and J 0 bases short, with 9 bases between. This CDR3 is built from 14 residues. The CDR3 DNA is TGTGCCAGCAGTGATGGTGGGAGCTCCTACGAGCAGTACTTC. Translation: CASSDGGSSYEQYF.

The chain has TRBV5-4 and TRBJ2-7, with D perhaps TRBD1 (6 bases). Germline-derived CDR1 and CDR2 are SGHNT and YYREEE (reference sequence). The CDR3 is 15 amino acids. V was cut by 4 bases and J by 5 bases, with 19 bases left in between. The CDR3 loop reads CASSQEGVVFHEQYF. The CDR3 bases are TGTGCCAGCAGCCAAGAGGGGGTAGTCTTCCACGAGCAGTACTTC.

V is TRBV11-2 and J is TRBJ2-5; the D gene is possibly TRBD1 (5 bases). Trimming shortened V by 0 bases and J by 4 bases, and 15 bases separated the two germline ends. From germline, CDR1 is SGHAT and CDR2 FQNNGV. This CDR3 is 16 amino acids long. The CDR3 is CASSLDNTGSGETQYF. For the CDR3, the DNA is TGTGCCAGCAGCTTAGATAATACAGGCTCGGGAGAGACCCAGTACTTC.

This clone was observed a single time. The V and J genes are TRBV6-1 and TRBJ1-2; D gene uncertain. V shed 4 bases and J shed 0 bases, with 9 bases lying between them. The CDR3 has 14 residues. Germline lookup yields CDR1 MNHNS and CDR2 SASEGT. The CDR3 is CASSGPVTNYGYTF. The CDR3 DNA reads TGTGCCAGCAGTGGTCCGGTCACTAACTATGGCTACACCTTC.

The CDR3 reads CASSLGTSGIYEQYF. CDR3 DNA sequence: TGTGCCAGCAGCTTGGGGACGTCGGGAATTTACGAGCAGTACTTC. The rearrangement joins TRBV5-5 to TRBJ2-7, with a tentative D call TRBD2 (5 bases). Germline CDR1 SGHKS, CDR2 YYEKEE (reference sequence). The CDR3 is 15 amino acids. The germline V and J ends were trimmed by 0 bases and 4 bases, with 14 bases remaining between them.

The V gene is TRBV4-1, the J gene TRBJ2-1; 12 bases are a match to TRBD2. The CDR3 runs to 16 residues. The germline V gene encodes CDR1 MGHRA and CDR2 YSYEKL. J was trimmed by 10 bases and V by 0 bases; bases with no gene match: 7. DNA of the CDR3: TGCGCCAGCAGCCAAGAAATACTAGCGGGGGGAAGAGAGCAGTTCTTC. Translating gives CASSQEILAGGREQFF.

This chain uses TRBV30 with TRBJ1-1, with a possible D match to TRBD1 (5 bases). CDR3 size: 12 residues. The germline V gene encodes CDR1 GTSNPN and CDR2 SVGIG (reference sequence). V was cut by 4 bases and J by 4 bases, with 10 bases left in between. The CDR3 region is CAWTRGGTEAFF. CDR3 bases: TGTGCCTGGACCCGGGGGGGCACTGAAGCTTTCTTT.

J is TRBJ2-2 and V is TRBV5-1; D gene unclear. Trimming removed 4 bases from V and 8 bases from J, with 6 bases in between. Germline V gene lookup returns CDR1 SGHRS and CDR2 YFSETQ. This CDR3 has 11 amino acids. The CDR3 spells CASSDLGELFF. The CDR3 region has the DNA TGCGCCAGCAGCGATCTAGGGGAGCTGTTTTTT.

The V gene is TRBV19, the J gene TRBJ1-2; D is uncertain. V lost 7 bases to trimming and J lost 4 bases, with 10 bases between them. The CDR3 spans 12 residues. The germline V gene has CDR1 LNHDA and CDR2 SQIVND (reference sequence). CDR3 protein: CASTPDGYGYTF. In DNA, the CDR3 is TGTGCCAGTACTCCGGACGGCTATGGCTACACCTTC.

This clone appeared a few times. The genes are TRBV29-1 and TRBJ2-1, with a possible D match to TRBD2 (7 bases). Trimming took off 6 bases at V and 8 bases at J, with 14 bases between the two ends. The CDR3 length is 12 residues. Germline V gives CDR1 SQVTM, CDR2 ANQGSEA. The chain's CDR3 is CSVVGGPDEQFF. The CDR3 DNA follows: TGCAGCGTGGTGGGGGGGCCTGATGAGCAGTTCTTC.

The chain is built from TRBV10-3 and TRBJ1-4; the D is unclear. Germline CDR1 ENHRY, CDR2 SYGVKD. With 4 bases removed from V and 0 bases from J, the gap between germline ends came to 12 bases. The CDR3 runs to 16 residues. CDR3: CAISARRGATNEKLFF. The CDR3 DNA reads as TGTGCCATCAGTGCCCGACGGGGAGCAACTAATGAAAAACTGTTTTTT.

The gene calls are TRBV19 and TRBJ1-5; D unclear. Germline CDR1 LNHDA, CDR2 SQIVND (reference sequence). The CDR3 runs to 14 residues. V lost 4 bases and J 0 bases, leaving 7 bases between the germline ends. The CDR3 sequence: CASSTRSSNQPQHF. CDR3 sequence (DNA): TGTGCCAGTAGTACCAGGAGTAGCAATCAGCCCCAGCATTTT.